The source of this T cell receptor (beta chain) is a study of brain T cells in children with intractable seizures. Stated time point: blood from clinic visit 5 months post-surgery; TSC patient then seizure free. About this clone itself: Its antigen remains unidentified.

The assay was immunoSEQ multiplex PCR, and TCRdb's table has in-frame clones only and misses some. The sample has a few hundred thousand clones, about 93% seen once. Study-wide results and caveats: HCMV serostatus was not known, and viral specificity came from CDR3 similarity only. Pre-surgery blood may have been undersampled, hiding some clones.

V lost 7 bases and J lost 2, with 12 bases in between. The germline gives CDR1 MNHNY, CDR2 SVGAGI (reference sequence). The CDR3 consists of 13 residues. The source of this sequence is a boy younger than two with tuberous sclerosis and intractable seizures. The chain uses TRBV6-6 and TRBJ2-7; D is unresolved. Sequences were derived from peripheral blood, sampled 4 to 5 months after surgery. CDR3 protein: CASKMSQPYEQYF. CDR3 coding DNA: TGTGCCAGCAAAATGAGCCAGCCCTACGAGCAGTACTTC.